The T cell receptor (beta chain) under discussion was sequenced for a study of early T cells in non-severe SARS-CoV-2 infection. Overall study: Unsorted whole blood bulk RNA was sequenced, with unpaired chains. Study-wide findings and caveats: Private and CD4 specificities were missed by VDJdb matching, skewed to anti-spike CD8.

Ten or more counts support this clonotype. Its antigen is not known. The protocol attached unique molecular identifiers to individual cDNA molecules. TCRdb reprocessed the 5' RACE reads via MiXCR and lists one record per CDR3 protein. Of more than 20,000 distinct CDR3 sequences in the sample, 3.6% were seen once. Germline V CDR1 and CDR2: MNHEY, SVGAGI. This CDR3 is 14 amino acids long. Trimming removed 5 bases from V and 2 bases from J, with 11 bases in between. Sample: whole blood. The origin of this receptor is an adult who was a healthcare worker with PCR-confirmed SARS-CoV-2 infection or an uninfected control (not recorded which). The V and J genes are TRBV6-5 and TRBJ2-3; possible D gene TRBD1, 6 bases. Here the CDR3 DNA reads TGTGCCAGCAGTGGGCAGGGGTACACAGATACGCAGTATTTT. This codes for CASSGQGYTDTQYF.